The rows below give T cell receptor beta chains drawn from one sample of a study of T cell repertoires in cytomegalovirus infection. MiXCR, applied by TCRdb to the reads, yields one record per CDR3 protein. Found here are some 320,000 distinct CDR3 sequences, over 7.5% of them singletons; the top ten hold approximately 4.7%. Sequencing was done on a sample of PBMCs. The receptors shown here come from a human donor in good health (CMV status not recorded). Some clones in this sample may be carry-over from other donors' samples. Both conserved end residues are part of each CDR3. The D gene is left open where the match is weak. Where a row states a size, it is once, few, many or the class of an expanded clone; other rows omit it.

V gene,clone size,J gene,D gene,CDR3 protein,CDR3 DNA
TRBV7-2,many,TRBJ2-2,TRBD2,CASSLDEVAGTPTGELFF,TGTGCCAGCAGCTTAGATGAGGTAGCGGGGACGCCCACCGGGGAGCTGTTTTTT
TRBV27,many,TRBJ2-5,TRBD2,CASRTSGGKGETQYF,TGTGCCAGCAGAACTAGCGGGGGGAAGGGGGAGACCCAGTACTTC
TRBV19,few,TRBJ1-1,.,CASKTGLGTEAFF,TGTGCCAGTAAAACGGGATTGGGCACTGAAGCTTTCTTT
TRBV12-3/TRBV12-4,few,TRBJ1-3,.,CASSRSAGANTIYF,TGTGCCAGCAGCCGAAGCGCAGGGGCAAACACCATATATTTT
TRBV19,many,TRBJ2-3,.,CASSIDPADPSTDTQYF,TGTGCCAGTAGTATAGATCCGGCCGATCCGAGCACAGATACGCAGTATTTT
TRBV6-5,many,TRBJ1-6,.,CASTRLPGPQDLNSPLHF,TGTGCCAGCACCCGCCTGCCGGGACCCCAGGACCTTAATTCACCCCTCCACTTT
TRBV12-3/TRBV12-4,few,TRBJ1-6,.,CASSFDRSPRNSPLHF,TGTGCCAGCAGTTTTGACAGGAGCCCGAGAAATTCACCCCTCCACTTT
TRBV12-5,few,TRBJ1-5,.,CASGLAGGSNQPQHF,TGTGCTAGTGGTTTGGCGGGAGGGAGCAATCAGCCCCAGCATTTT
TRBV12-3/TRBV12-4,many,TRBJ1-5,.,CASSLSAANQPQHF,TGTGCCAGCAGTTTAAGTGCGGCGAATCAGCCCCAGCATTTT
TRBV7-2,few,TRBJ2-7,.,CASSLRTVNYEQYF,TGTGCCAGCAGCTTGAGGACAGTGAACTACGAGCAGTACTTC
TRBV12-3/TRBV12-4,many,TRBJ2-2,TRBD2,CASTLGAGGVNTGELFF,TGTGCCAGCACCCTCGGCGCCGGGGGGGTTAACACCGGGGAGCTGTTTTTT
TRBV7-6,.,TRBJ1-2,.,CASSLDTYTF,TGTGCCAGCAGCTTAGACACCTACACCTTC
TRBV7-9,.,TRBJ1-2,.,CASSRVEGYTF,TGTGCCAGCAGCCGGGTCGAAGGCTACACCTTC
TRBV28,.,TRBJ2-7,.,CASSFESRYEQYF,TGTGCCAGCAGTTTTGAGAGTCGCTACGAGCAGTACTTC
TRBV27,.,TRBJ2-7,TRBD2,CASRPWPAGTEQYF,TGTGCCAGCCGCCCCTGGCCAGCGGGGACCGAGCAGTACTTC
TRBV7-9,once,TRBJ1-4,.,CASSLANSLKLFF,TGTGCCAGCAGCTTAGCGAACAGTTTGAAACTGTTTTTT
TRBV5-4,few,TRBJ2-7,TRBD1,CASSLSGTGGNEQYF,TGTGCCAGCAGCTTGTCCGGGACAGGGGGAAACGAGCAGTACTTC
TRBV7-9,few,TRBJ1-1,TRBD1,CASSDRENTEAFF,TGTGCCAGCAGCGACAGGGAGAACACTGAAGCTTTCTTT
TRBV7-9,medium-sized,TRBJ1-3,.,CASRPPGQAKLTIYF,TGTGCCAGCAGACCGCCGGGACAAGCCAAGCTTACCATATATTTT
TRBV27,few,TRBJ1-1,TRBD1,CASSLAGTAINTEAFF,TGTGCCAGCAGTTTAGCAGGGACAGCTATTAACACTGAAGCTTTCTTT
TRBV19,.,TRBJ1-1,.,CASSVGGRGNTEAFF,TGTGCCAGTAGCGTGGGAGGTCGGGGGAACACTGAAGCTTTCTTT
TRBV27,many,TRBJ2-3,TRBD2,CASSPLGTSVGVGPDTQYF,TGTGCCAGCAGTCCTCTGGGGACTAGCGTGGGGGTGGGACCAGATACGCAGTATTTT
TRBV28,.,TRBJ1-1,.,CASSPFREAFF,TGTGCCAGCAGTCCTTTCCGTGAAGCTTTCTTT
TRBV28,many,TRBJ2-7,.,CASSAPGQSYEQYF,TGTGCCAGCAGTGCGCCGGGACAATCCTACGAGCAGTACTTC
TRBV24-1,.,TRBJ2-5,.,CATSDLTGQGGETQYF,TGTGCCACCAGTGATTTGACTGGGCAGGGGGGTGAGACCCAGTACTTC
TRBV11-2,few,TRBJ2-2,TRBD1,CASSSGQGTAGELFF,TGTGCCAGCAGCTCCGGACAGGGGACCGCCGGGGAGCTGTTTTTT
TRBV7-8,many,TRBJ2-3,TRBD2,CASSSLAGVKADTQYF,TGTGCCAGCAGTTCGCTAGCGGGGGTAAAAGCAGATACGCAGTATTTT
TRBV2,few,TRBJ2-1,.,CASSGDDQRSYNEQFF,TGTGCCAGCAGTGGAGATGACCAACGTTCCTACAATGAGCAGTTCTTC
TRBV4-3,few,TRBJ2-3,TRBD1,CASSRDRDRGFSSTDTQYF,TGCGCCAGCAGCCGAGACCGGGACAGGGGGTTCTCTAGCACAGATACGCAGTATTTT
TRBV6-5,few,TRBJ2-7,.,CASSYSIKGVSGEQYF,TGTGCCAGCAGTTACTCGATTAAGGGGGTATCCGGGGAGCAGTACTTC
TRBV7-9,few,TRBJ1-4,.,CASSPQKGPNEKLFF,TGTGCCAGCAGCCCCCAGAAAGGCCCCAATGAAAAACTGTTTTTT
TRBV6-5,.,TRBJ2-2,.,CASTYDQRNTGELFF,TGTGCCAGCACCTACGACCAGAGGAACACCGGGGAGCTGTTTTTT
TRBV7-2,many,TRBJ2-5,.,CASSEDPARETQYF,TGTGCCAGCAGCGAGGACCCGGCCCGGGAGACCCAGTACTTC
TRBV20-1,few,TRBJ2-7,.,CSASSEGTYEQYF,TGCAGTGCTAGTTCAGAGGGAACCTACGAGCAGTACTTC
TRBV6-1,.,TRBJ2-3,.,CASRSGVGDTQYF,TGTGCCAGCAGATCCGGGGTGGGGGATACGCAGTATTTT
TRBV11-2,many,TRBJ1-2,.,CASSSKDGKRIYGYTF,TGTGCCAGCAGCTCGAAGGACGGGAAGAGGATCTATGGCTACACCTTC
TRBV11-2,few,TRBJ1-1,.,CASSLDPPFKNTEAFF,TGTGCCAGCAGCTTAGATCCCCCGTTTAAGAACACTGAAGCTTTCTTT
TRBV19,few,TRBJ2-1,TRBD2,CASSIGGTKNEQFF,TGTGCCAGTAGTATCGGGGGGACCAAGAATGAGCAGTTCTTC
TRBV7-2,.,TRBJ1-5,.,CASSLGPRSGGNQPQHF,TGTGCCAGCAGCTTAGGTCCCAGAAGTGGGGGCAATCAGCCCCAGCATTTT
TRBV6-2/TRBV6-3,few,TRBJ2-3,.,CASKERYTDTQYF,TGTGCCAGCAAGGAACGGTACACAGATACGCAGTATTTT